This T cell receptor (beta chain) originates from a study of blood T cell repertoires in COVID-19. About the study: Whether acute or convalescent, the COVID-19 samples came from the United States, Italy and Spain. Nucleic acid was either cDNA or gDNA, and it came from T cells, B-cell-depleted T cells, or PBMCs.

Trimming removed 0 bases from V and 1 base from J, with 15 bases in between. The CDR3 is 17 amino acids. The germline gives CDR1 SGHVS, CDR2 FNYEAQ. Original data processing: Using reference gene primer amplification, nucleated cell counts were estimated. Libraries were prepared by immunoSEQ multiplex PCR; TCRdb keeps only in-frame clonotypes and omits some of them. V, J and clone size are those of that table, while D and trimming were read from the DNA. The sample carries roughly 140,000 clones, around 90% recorded once. This receptor was taken from a woman in her fifties or sixties with acute or convalescent COVID-19. V is TRBV7-6 and J is TRBJ2-5; tentatively, D is TRBD2 (6 bases). Sequencing used peripheral blood. CDR3 in amino acids: CASSLAGNSGTQETQYF. The DNA for the CDR3 is TGTGCCAGCAGCTTAGCGGGGAATAGCGGCACCCAAGAGACCCAGTACTTC.